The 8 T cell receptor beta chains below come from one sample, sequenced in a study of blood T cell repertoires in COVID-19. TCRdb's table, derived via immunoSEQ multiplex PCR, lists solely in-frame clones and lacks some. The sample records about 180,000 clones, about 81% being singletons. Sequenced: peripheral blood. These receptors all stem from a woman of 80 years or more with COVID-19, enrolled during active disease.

As DNA, the CDR3 is TGCGCCAGCAGCCTCACAACGAACACTGAAGCTTTCTTT. Translating it yields CASSLTTNTEAFF. This chain joins TRBV5-1 and TRBJ1-1; D is unresolved. Germline V gives CDR1 SGHRS, CDR2 YFSETQ. The V and J ends lost 4 bases and 1 base respectively, with 8 bases between them. The CDR3 covers 13 residues.

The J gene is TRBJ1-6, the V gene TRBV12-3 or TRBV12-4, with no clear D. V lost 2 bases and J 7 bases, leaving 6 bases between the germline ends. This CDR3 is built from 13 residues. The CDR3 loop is CASSLIENSPLHF. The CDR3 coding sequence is TGTGCCAGCAGTTTAATCGAGAATTCACCCCTCCACTTT.

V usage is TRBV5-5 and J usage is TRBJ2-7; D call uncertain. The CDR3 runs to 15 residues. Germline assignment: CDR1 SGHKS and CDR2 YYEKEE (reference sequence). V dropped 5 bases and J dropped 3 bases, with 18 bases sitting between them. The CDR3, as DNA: TGTGCCAGCAGGTGGGCAGCTAACCAAAACTACGAGCAGTACTTC. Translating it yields CASRWAANQNYEQYF.

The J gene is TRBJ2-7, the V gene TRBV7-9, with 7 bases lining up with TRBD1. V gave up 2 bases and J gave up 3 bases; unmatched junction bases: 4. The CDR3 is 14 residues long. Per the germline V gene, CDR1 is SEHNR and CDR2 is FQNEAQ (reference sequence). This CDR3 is CASSLYRGNYEQYF. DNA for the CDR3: TGTGCCAGCAGCTTATACAGGGGAAACTACGAGCAGTACTTC.

CDR3 coding DNA: TGTGCCAGCAGCCAAGATGGCAGGGGGCCCGAGCAGTACTTC. Translation: CASSQDGRGPEQYF. The gene calls are TRBV3-1 (or the pseudogene TRBV3-2) and TRBJ2-7; 8 nucleotides match TRBD1. J was trimmed by 6 bases and V by 0 bases; bases with no gene match: 4. Germline loops: CDR1 LGHDT, CDR2 YNNKEL (reference sequence). The CDR3 has 14 amino acids.

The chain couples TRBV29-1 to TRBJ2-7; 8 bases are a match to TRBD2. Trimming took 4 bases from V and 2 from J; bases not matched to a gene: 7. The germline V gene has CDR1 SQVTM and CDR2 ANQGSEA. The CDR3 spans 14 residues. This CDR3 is CSVGEPGLAYEQYF. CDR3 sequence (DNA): TGCAGCGTTGGCGAACCGGGACTAGCCTACGAGCAGTACTTC.

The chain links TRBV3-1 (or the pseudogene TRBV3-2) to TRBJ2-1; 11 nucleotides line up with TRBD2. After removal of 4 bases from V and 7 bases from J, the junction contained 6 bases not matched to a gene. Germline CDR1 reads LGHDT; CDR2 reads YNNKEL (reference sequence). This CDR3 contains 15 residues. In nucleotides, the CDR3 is TGTGCCAGCAGCCCTAAACGACTAGCGGGAAATGAGCAGTTCTTC. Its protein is CASSPKRLAGNEQFF.

The CDR3 sequence is CASSYSGTHNEQFF. The CDR3 DNA reads as TGTGCCAGCAGTTATTCCGGGACTCACAATGAGCAGTTCTTC. This chain uses TRBV6-5 with TRBJ2-1; possible D gene TRBD2, 6 bases. The V and J ends lost 3 bases and 5 bases respectively, with 11 bases between them. Per the germline V gene, CDR1 is MNHEY and CDR2 is SVGAGI. This CDR3 contains 14 residues.